Presented here are 30 T cell receptor beta chains from one specimen sequenced in a study of Graves' ophthalmopathy and Graves' hyperthyroidism. The TCR beta CDR3 regions underwent amplification from RNA transcripts. The first round was an RT-PCR with HTBI primers, and the second round was a multiplex PCR. MiXCR was run by TCRdb on the multiplex PCR reads, yielding one entry per CDR3 protein. The sample includes about 160,000 distinct CDR3 sequences, approximately 40% of them seen just once. Sequenced: peripheral blood. The source of these receptors is a man younger than 40 with Graves' ophthalmopathy.

The CDR3 region is CASSLVGSGFSYEQYF. The CDR3 bases are TGTGCCAGCAGCTTAGTGGGTAGCGGTTTCTCCTACGAGCAGTACTTC. The chain carries TRBV11-2 and TRBJ2-7, with D possibly TRBD2 on 6 matching bases. Between the trimmed V and J ends, which lost 1 base and 0 bases, there was a span of 13 bases. The CDR3 consists of 16 residues. From germline, CDR1 is SGHAT and CDR2 FQNNGV.

The sample holds many counts of this clonotype. The chain links TRBV12-3 or TRBV12-4 to TRBJ2-4; D perhaps matches TRBD2 (6 bases). Deletions cut 3 bases from V and 8 bases from J, with 14 bases between. This CDR3 is 14 amino acids long. Here the CDR3 DNA reads TGTGCCAGCAGTTTTGGAGGGGTGAGGTACATTCAGTACTTC. Encoded protein: CASSFGGVRYIQYF.

The rearrangement uses TRBV5-1 and TRBJ2-2; D not resolved. CDR1 is SGHRS, CDR2 YFSETQ, per germline. V dropped 2 bases and J dropped 1 base, with 6 bases sitting between them. The CDR3 covers 14 residues. CDR3 amino acids: CASSLWRNTGELFF. For the CDR3, the DNA is TGCGCCAGCAGCTTATGGAGGAACACCGGGGAGCTGTTTTTT.

This clonotype was recorded many times. This rearrangement joins TRBV7-2 to TRBJ1-6, with D unresolved. CDR3 length: 16 amino acids. Germline values: CDR1 SGHTA, CDR2 FQGNSA. Trimming left V 0 bases short and J 6 bases short, with 12 bases between. CDR3: CASSLAQTVFNSPLHF. The CDR3 nucleotides read TGTGCCAGCAGCTTAGCTCAAACAGTGTTTAATTCACCCCTCCACTTT.

This clonotype came up many times. This sequence joins TRBV10-2 and TRBJ1-1; D is uncertain. Germline assignment: CDR1 WSHSY and CDR2 SAAADI. The CDR3 runs to 13 residues. V was cut by 5 bases and J by 0 bases, with 7 bases left in between. The CDR3 DNA follows: TGCGCCAGCAGTAGGCTGATGAACACTGAAGCTTTCTTT. Translated: CASSRLMNTEAFF.

This clonotype was detected many times. This chain joins TRBV10-2 and TRBJ2-7; D remains ambiguous. The V gene's germline CDR1 is WSHSY and CDR2 SAAADI. Deletions cut 0 bases from V and 6 bases from J, with 9 bases between. The CDR3 covers 13 residues. The chain's CDR3 is CASSESEQLEQYF. The CDR3 region has the DNA TGCGCCAGCAGTGAGTCGGAGCAACTCGAGCAGTACTTC.

The sample holds many counts of this clonotype. The chain recombines TRBV30 with TRBJ2-7, with a tentative D call TRBD1 (7 bases). This CDR3 is 14 amino acids long. V was pared by 0 bases and J by 1 base, with 10 bases between. Germline values: CDR1 GTSNPN, CDR2 SVGIG (reference sequence). The CDR3 DNA sequence: TGTGCCTGGAGTGTGGGGGGACAGTCCTACGAGCAGTACTTC. This sequence encodes CAWSVGGQSYEQYF.

This clonotype was detected many times. This chain connects TRBV5-5 to TRBJ2-7; possibly TRBD1 for D (6 bases). CDR3 length: 14 amino acids. Germline values: CDR1 SGHKS, CDR2 YYEKEE (reference sequence). V lost 5 bases, J lost 3 bases, and 15 bases lay in between. CDR3 protein: CASSRTDSNYEQYF. CDR3 sequence (DNA): TGTGCCAGCAGTCGGACAGACTCTAACTACGAGCAGTACTTC. Full variable domain (rest looked up from reference TRBV5-5 and TRBJ2-7): DAGVTQSPTHLIKTRGQQVTLRCSPISGHKSVSWYQQVLGQGPQFIFQYYEKEERGRGNFPDRFSARQFPNYSSELNVNALLLGDSALYLCASSRTDSNYEQYFGPGTRLTVT.

This clonotype appeared many times. This rearrangement joins TRBV28 to TRBJ2-7, with TRBD2 matching over 8 bases. After removal of 1 base from V and 6 bases from J, the junction contained 2 bases not matched to a gene. CDR3 length: 13 amino acids. The germline V gene has CDR1 MDHEN and CDR2 SYDVKM. The CDR3 is CASSLLRGGEQYF. Here the CDR3 DNA reads TGTGCCAGCAGTTTATTACGGGGGGGCGAGCAGTACTTC.

This clonotype was seen many times. The J gene is TRBJ2-5, the V gene TRBV6-5, with TRBD1 matching 7 bases. Germline CDR1 and CDR2: MNHEY and SVGAGI. The J segment lost 1 base and the V segment lost 5 bases, leaving 7 bases of the junction unmatched. This CDR3 has 15 residues. The CDR3 spells CASSRTQGVQETQYF. The CDR3 DNA reads as TGTGCCAGCAGTCGCACCCAGGGGGTCCAAGAGACCCAGTACTTC.

This clonotype appeared many times. V usage is TRBV7-8 and J usage is TRBJ1-5, with D possibly being TRBD1 (5 bases). Trimming shortened V by 0 bases and J by 5 bases, and 14 bases separated the two germline ends. Germline CDR1 and CDR2: SGHVS and FQNEAQ. This CDR3 has 16 residues. The CDR3 DNA reads as TGTGCCAGCAGCTTAGCAATTTACAGGCGGGATCAGCCCCAGCATTTT. It is translated as CASSLAIYRRDQPQHF.

Within the sample, this clonotype is medium-sized. The gene calls are TRBV6-4 and TRBJ2-2; 8 positions match TRBD2. Looked up from germline, CDR1 is MRHNA and CDR2 is SNTAGT. The CDR3 runs to 14 residues. V trimming: 2 bases; J trimming: 4 bases; junction bases outside the gene matches: 0. In DNA form, the CDR3 reads TGTGCCAGCAGTGACAGCGGGAGCACCGGGGAGCTGTTTTTT. Residues: CASSDSGSTGELFF.

This chain connects TRBV29-1 to TRBJ2-2, with TRBD2 as a possible D gene (5 bases). V gave up 4 bases and J gave up 6 bases, with 12 bases separating them. From germline, CDR1 is SQVTM and CDR2 ANQGSEA. There are 13 residues in the CDR3. CDR3 amino acids: CSVGLALAGELFF. DNA for the CDR3: TGCAGCGTTGGGCTAGCCTTAGCCGGGGAGCTGTTTTTT.

The rearrangement links TRBV27 to TRBJ2-5; D ambiguous. The germline V and J ends were trimmed by 4 bases and 0 bases, with 9 bases remaining between them. The CDR3 runs to 14 residues. Germline V gene sequence: CDR1 MNHEY, CDR2 SMNVEV (reference sequence). The CDR3 spells CASSSRTYQETQYF. CDR3 sequence (DNA): TGTGCCAGCAGTTCACGGACCTACCAAGAGACCCAGTACTTC.

About this clonotype itself: The junction shows a germline mismatch at one end, possibly a read error. This sequence joins TRBV6-2 or TRBV6-3 and TRBJ2-5, with 9 bases identical to TRBD2. The CDR3 length is 14 residues. CDR1 is MNHEY and CDR2 is SVGEGT in the germline V gene. This CDR3 is CASSLSGSQDTQYF. As DNA, the CDR3 is TGTGCCAGCAGCCTTAGCGGGAGTCAAGATACCCAGTACTTC.

This clonotype was counted at least ten times. The rearrangement joins TRBV29-1 to TRBJ2-7, with 10 nucleotides matching TRBD2. CDR1 and CDR2 from the germline V gene are SQVTM and ANQGSEA. J gave up 5 bases and V 4 bases, and 5 bases lay outside the gene matches. The CDR3 covers 13 residues. This CDR3 reads CSVVAGGLHEQYF. In DNA, the CDR3 is TGCAGCGTTGTAGCGGGAGGACTCCACGAGCAGTACTTC.

This clonotype has only a few counts. The J gene is TRBJ1-2, the V gene TRBV12-3 or TRBV12-4; no firm D call. V lost 6 bases and J 5 bases, leaving 13 bases between the germline ends. CDR3 length equals 13 residues. CDR3 nucleotide sequence: TGTGCCAGCAGCCCCGCGGTTACTTATGGCTACACCTTC. Translating it yields CASSPAVTYGYTF.

This clonotype was seen many times. The V gene is TRBV20-1, the J gene TRBJ2-7; D is possibly TRBD1 (6 bases). Looked up from germline, CDR1 is DFQATT and CDR2 is SNEGSKA (reference sequence). The CDR3 totals 14 residues. Trimming took off 2 bases at V and 4 bases at J, with 15 bases between the two ends. The CDR3 sequence: CSARSDGGRYEQYF. The CDR3 DNA reads as TGCAGTGCTAGATCAGATGGGGGCAGGTACGAGCAGTACTTC.

This clonotype was observed a few times. This chain links TRBV7-2 with TRBJ1-3; D is unclear. Germline assignment: CDR1 SGHTA and CDR2 FQGNSA. The CDR3 spans 13 residues. V was clipped by 5 bases and J by 4 bases, with 9 bases between them. CDR3 in DNA: TGTGCCAGCAGCAGGACCTCAGGAAACACCATATATTTT. Its protein product is CASSRTSGNTIYF.

This clonotype has at least ten counts. The J gene is TRBJ2-5, the V gene TRBV20-1, with 7 bases lining up with TRBD2. J lost 1 base, V lost 1 base, and 9 bases had no gene match. The CDR3 is 16 amino acids. Germline V gene lookup returns CDR1 DFQATT and CDR2 SNEGSKA (reference sequence). This chain's CDR3 is CSARALRWEGQETQYF. DNA for the CDR3: TGCAGTGCTAGAGCCCTCCGATGGGAGGGCCAAGAGACCCAGTACTTC.

The CDR3: CASSPYRDTGELFF. As DNA, the CDR3 is TGTGCCAGTAGTCCCTACAGGGACACCGGGGAGCTGTTTTTT. The chain couples TRBV28 to TRBJ2-2, with D possibly being TRBD1 (6 bases). CDR1 MDHEN and CDR2 SYDVKM come from the germline V gene. The length of the CDR3 is 14 residues. V lost 9 bases and J 3 bases, leaving 14 bases between the germline ends.

The sample holds a few counts of this clonotype. This sequence joins TRBV6-2 or TRBV6-3 and TRBJ2-7, with a weak D call TRBD2 (6 bases). CDR1 and CDR2 from the germline V gene are MNHEY and SVGEGT. Trimming left V 2 bases short and J 6 bases short, with 11 bases between. The CDR3 is made up of 13 amino acids. The CDR3 coding sequence is TGTGCCAGCAGTTACGGAGCGGGCCCCGAGCAGTACTTC. This gives the protein CASSYGAGPEQYF.

The J gene is TRBJ1-3, the V gene TRBV6-1, with D hard to call. Trimming shortened V by 3 bases and J by 4 bases, and 10 bases separated the two germline ends. CDR3 size: 14 residues. Germline values: CDR1 MNHNS, CDR2 SASEGT. CDR3 coding DNA: TGTGCCAGCAGTGATGTGCAGTCCGGAAACACCATATATTTT. Translating gives CASSDVQSGNTIYF.

The V and J genes are TRBV20-1 and TRBJ1-6; D gene unclear. Per the germline V gene, CDR1 is DFQATT and CDR2 is SNEGSKA (reference sequence). Deletions cut 3 bases from V and 6 bases from J, with 12 bases between. This CDR3 region has 14 residues. The CDR3 protein is CSARRGAVNSPLHF. As DNA, the CDR3 is TGCAGTGCTAGGCGTGGCGCAGTTAATTCACCCCTCCACTTT.

The sample holds many counts of this clonotype. J is TRBJ1-2 and V is TRBV6-2 or TRBV6-3; D perhaps matches TRBD1 (5 bases). Germline CDR1 and CDR2: MNHEY and SVGEGT. Between the trimmed V and J ends, which lost 6 bases and 0 bases, there was a span of 14 bases. The CDR3 consists of 15 residues. CDR3 sequence: CASSLTARTNYGYTF. The CDR3 nucleotides are TGTGCCAGCAGCCTGACAGCAAGGACTAACTATGGCTACACCTTC.

Comments on this clonotype: The CDR3 ends on some other residue instead of the conserved phenylalanine or tryptophan, so this is likely a read error. This sequence joins TRBV10-1 and TRBJ1-1, with TRBD1 identical over 11 bases. The CDR3 contains 15 residues. The germline gives CDR1 WNHNN, CDR2 SYGVQD (reference sequence). The CDR3 loop reads CASSSGTGGNTEAFI. CDR3 sequence (DNA): TGTGCCAGCAGTTCCGGGACAGGGGGTAACACTGAAGCTTTCATT.

The genes are TRBV7-2 and TRBJ1-2; 8 bases fit TRBD1. The ends lost 4 bases at V and 2 bases at J; junction bases unmatched: 6. From germline, CDR1 is SGHTA and CDR2 FQGNSA. The CDR3 covers 15 residues. CDR3 sequence reads: CASSSAGQANYGYTF. The CDR3 DNA sequence: TGTGCCAGCAGCTCAGCGGGACAGGCGAACTATGGCTACACCTTC. The variable domain in full, with the rest retrieved from reference TRBV7-2 and TRBJ1-2, is GAGVSQSPSNKVTEKGKDVELRCDPISGHTALYWYRQSLGQGLEFLIYFQGNSAPDKSGLPSDRFSAERTGGSVSTLTIQRTQQEDSAVYLCASSSAGQANYGYTFGSGTRLTVV.

The genes are TRBV28 and TRBJ2-7; D may be TRBD2 (5 bases). Germline CDR1 and CDR2: MDHEN and SYDVKM. Trimming shortened V by 6 bases and J by 7 bases, and 16 bases separated the two germline ends. The CDR3 sequence is 13 residues long. DNA for the CDR3: TGTGCCAGCAGCCTTTCCGGGGTGGCTGAGCAGTACTTC. Translation: CASSLSGVAEQYF.

This clonotype was recorded at least ten times. The J gene is TRBJ1-2, the V gene TRBV30; D call uncertain. Germline values: CDR1 GTSNPN, CDR2 SVGIG (reference sequence). The CDR3 runs to 17 residues. With 0 bases removed from V and 0 bases from J, the gap between germline ends came to 17 bases. In nucleotides, the CDR3 is TGTGCCTGGAGTGTACCCTTTTACAACCAACCTAACTATGGCTACACCTTC. It yields the protein CAWSVPFYNQPNYGYTF.

This clonotype was detected ten times or more. This chain joins TRBV5-5 and TRBJ2-5; either TRBD1 or TRBD2 may supply D (5 bases each). V lost 7 bases and J lost 5, with 15 bases in between. The CDR3 sequence is 13 residues long. Germline V gene sequence: CDR1 SGHKS, CDR2 YYEKEE (reference sequence). CDR3 loop: CASGWDPGETQYF. DNA of the CDR3: TGTGCCAGCGGCTGGGACCCGGGGGAGACCCAGTACTTC.